This T cell receptor beta chain is drawn from a study of Graves' ophthalmopathy and Graves' hyperthyroidism. Overall study context: Researchers obtained peripheral blood at initial diagnosis, before any treatment had begun.

Study-level findings and limits: A 13-signature model separated ophthalmopathy from stable hyperthyroidism, almost 90% sensitivity, approximately 84% specificity. The study's model predicted ophthalmopathy progression at 70.59% sensitivity and around 75% specificity. In blood, most expanded thyroid clonotypes above 0.001 frequency were also detected.

Trimming removed 2 bases from V and 5 bases from J; junction bases left unmatched: 14. CDR1 is SEHNR and CDR2 is FQNEAQ in the germline V gene (reference sequence). The CDR3 totals 18 residues. The study amplified TCR beta CDR3 regions using RNA transcripts. The library came from an HTBI-primed first-round RT-PCR and a second-round multiplex PCR. A single record per CDR3 protein comes from TCRdb applying MiXCR to the multiplex PCR reads. The data show about 660,000 distinct CDR3 sequences, over 40% seen once. To note about this clonotype: Its antigen is undetermined.

V usage is TRBV7-9 and J usage is TRBJ2-2, with TRBD2 matching 7 bases. The receptor comes from an adult man with Graves' ophthalmopathy. Sequences were obtained from peripheral blood. The CDR3 protein is CASSLFSGWLRGTGELFF. In nucleotides, the CDR3 is TGTGCCAGCAGCTTATTTAGTGGGTGGCTGCGGGGGACCGGGGAGCTGTTTTTT.